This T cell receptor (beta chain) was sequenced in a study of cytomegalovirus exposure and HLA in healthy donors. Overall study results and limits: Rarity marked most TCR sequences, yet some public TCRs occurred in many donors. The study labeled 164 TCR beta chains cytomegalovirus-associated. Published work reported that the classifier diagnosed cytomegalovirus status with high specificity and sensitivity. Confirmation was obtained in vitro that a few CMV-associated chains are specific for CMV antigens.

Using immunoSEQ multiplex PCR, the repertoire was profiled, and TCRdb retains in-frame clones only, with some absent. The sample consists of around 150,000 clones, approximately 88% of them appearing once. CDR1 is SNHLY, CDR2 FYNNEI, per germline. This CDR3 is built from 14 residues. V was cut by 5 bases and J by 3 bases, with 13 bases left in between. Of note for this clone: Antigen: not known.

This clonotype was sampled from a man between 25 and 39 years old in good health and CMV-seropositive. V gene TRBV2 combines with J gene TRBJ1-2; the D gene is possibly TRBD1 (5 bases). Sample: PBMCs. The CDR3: CASSNTGSHYGYTF. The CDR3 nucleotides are TGTGCCAGCAGTAATACAGGAAGCCACTATGGCTACACCTTC. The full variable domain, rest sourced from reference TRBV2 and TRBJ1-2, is EPEVTQTPSHQVTQMGQEVILRCVPISNHLYFYWYRQILGQKVEFLVSFYNNEISEKSEIFDDQFSVERPDGSNFTLKIRSTKLEDSAMYFCASSNTGSHYGYTFGSGTRLTVV.